Listed below are T cell receptor beta chains from one sample, sequenced in a study of cytomegalovirus exposure and HLA in healthy donors. Here immunoSEQ multiplex PCR was the method, and the copy in TCRdb shows in-frame clones only, minus some. The top ten hold approximately 0.24% of the sample, which has around 120,000 clones, around 80% seen once. The sequencing sample was made of PBMCs. These receptors all stem from a man aged 50 to 60 in good health and CMV-seronegative. The CDR3 runs from the conserved cysteine through the conserved F or W. The D gene is left open where the match is weak. The size of a clone is reported for some rows only, either as once, few or many, or as a class for expanded clones.

j_gene,v_gene,abundance,d_gene,CDR3aa,CDR3nt
TRBJ2-7,TRBV9,NA,TRBD1,CASSGRQGVDYEQYF,TGTGCCAGCAGCGGAAGACAGGGGGTCGACTACGAGCAGTACTTC
TRBJ2-7,TRBV5-8,NA,NA,CASSFGGGFISYEQYF,TGTGCCAGCAGCTTCGGAGGGGGCTTTATTTCCTACGAGCAGTACTTC
TRBJ2-3,TRBV7-3,NA,TRBD2,CASSLNPIGRGSGTDTQYF,TGTGCCAGCAGCTTAAACCCCATTGGGCGCGGGAGCGGGACAGATACGCAGTATTTT
TRBJ1-2,TRBV5-1,NA,TRBD1,CASSLQGGGGYTF,TGCGCCAGCAGCTTGCAGGGGGGAGGTGGCTACACCTTC
TRBJ1-1,TRBV7-9,NA,NA,CASSLIRENTEAFF,TGTGCCAGCAGCTTAATCAGGGAGAACACTGAAGCTTTCTTT
TRBJ2-5,TRBV9,NA,NA,CASSVEGYQGETQYF,TGTGCCAGCAGCGTAGAAGGCTACCAGGGAGAGACCCAGTACTTC
TRBJ1-2,TRBV4-3,NA,TRBD1,CASSQAPGGGYGYTF,TGCGCCAGCAGCCAAGCGCCAGGGGGCGGGTATGGCTACACCTTC
TRBJ2-2,TRBV6-5,NA,NA,CASSYSTGSSTGELFF,TGTGCCAGCAGTTACTCGACCGGGTCTTCGACCGGGGAGCTGTTTTTT
TRBJ2-6,TRBV6-6,few,NA,CASSLPSGANVLTF,TGTGCCAGCAGTCTCCCCTCTGGGGCCAACGTCCTGACTTTC
TRBJ1-3,TRBV11-2,NA,NA,CASSKTLGPVGTIYF,TGTGCCAGCAGCAAAACGCTGGGGCCGGTAGGCACCATATATTTT
TRBJ2-3,TRBV5-1,NA,TRBD1,CASSGGTGLTDTQYF,TGCGCCAGCAGCGGGGGGACAGGGCTCACAGATACGCAGTATTTT
TRBJ2-3,TRBV27,few,TRBD2,CASSPRSGRQVTDTQYF,TGTGCCAGCAGTCCCAGAAGCGGGAGGCAGGTCACAGATACGCAGTATTTT
TRBJ2-1,TRBV2,NA,TRBD2,CASRGLAGQASYNEQFF,TGTGCCAGCAGGGGACTAGCGGGGCAAGCGTCCTACAATGAGCAGTTCTTC
TRBJ1-5,TRBV18,once,NA,CASSREDQPQHF,TGTGCCAGCTCGCGTGAGGATCAGCCCCAGCATTTT
TRBJ2-5,TRBV11-2,NA,NA,CASSPTRARTQYF,TGTGCCAGCTCTCCCACTAGGGCCAGGACCCAGTACTTC
TRBJ2-1,TRBV4-1,NA,TRBD2,CASSGTSGGSYNEQFF,TGCGCCAGCAGCGGGACTAGCGGGGGGTCCTACAATGAGCAGTTCTTC
TRBJ1-5,TRBV18,NA,NA,CASSPETSSNQPQHF,TGTGCCAGCTCACCAGAGACAAGCAGCAATCAGCCCCAGCATTTT
TRBJ2-7,TRBV6-6,NA,NA,CASSPRGGAGEQYF,TGTGCCAGCAGTCCACGAGGAGGGGCAGGCGAGCAGTACTTC
TRBJ2-2,TRBV10-3,NA,TRBD2,CAISEAGGNTGELFF,TGTGCCATCAGTGAGGCGGGAGGGAACACCGGGGAGCTGTTTTTT
TRBJ2-1,TRBV28,NA,TRBD2,CASSSGLAGEQFF,TGTGCCAGCAGTTCGGGACTAGCGGGAGAGCAGTTCTTC
TRBJ1-1,TRBV27,NA,NA,CASSPLRGNTEAFF,TGTGCCAGCAGTCCTCTCAGGGGTAACACTGAAGCTTTCTTT
TRBJ2-3,TRBV19,NA,TRBD2,CASSTGLAGVRPFTDTQYF,TGTGCCAGTAGTACCGGACTAGCGGGGGTAAGGCCGTTCACAGATACGCAGTATTTT
TRBJ2-7,TRBV28,NA,NA,CASSLQGGPLYEQYF,TGTGCCAGCAGTTTGCAGGGGGGCCCCCTCTACGAGCAGTACTTC
TRBJ1-2,TRBV19,NA,TRBD1,CASSRQGDWNYGYTF,TGTGCCAGTAGTAGGCAGGGGGACTGGAACTATGGCTACACCTTC
TRBJ1-5,TRBV28,NA,TRBD1,CASRRTGSRQPQHF,TGTGCCAGCAGGCGGACAGGGTCAAGACAGCCCCAGCATTTT
TRBJ1-1,TRBV10-3,NA,NA,CAISELPGENTEAFF,TGTGCCATCAGTGAGCTCCCAGGGGAGAACACTGAAGCTTTCTTT
TRBJ1-1,TRBV18,NA,TRBD1,CASSNRGGGTEAFF,TGTGCCAGCTCAAACAGGGGAGGAGGCACTGAAGCTTTCTTT
TRBJ1-5,TRBV19,few,TRBD1,CASKIRGTGDNQPQHF,TGTGCCAGTAAGATACGGGGTACAGGGGATAATCAGCCCCAGCATTTT
TRBJ2-2,TRBV27,NA,NA,CASSLISRGELFF,TGTGCCAGCAGTTTAATTTCTAGGGGGGAGCTGTTTTTT
TRBJ2-7,TRBV10-3,NA,TRBD1,CAIGTDRDHEQYF,TGTGCCATCGGCACTGACAGGGACCACGAGCAGTACTTC
TRBJ2-7,TRBV28,NA,TRBD1,CASYPTGQPYEQYF,TGTGCCAGCTATCCGACGGGACAGCCCTACGAGCAGTACTTC
TRBJ2-5,TRBV7-2,NA,TRBD1,CASSLVRTGGGETQYF,TGTGCCAGCAGCTTAGTGCGGACAGGGGGCGGGGAGACCCAGTACTTC
TRBJ2-3,TRBV5-4,NA,TRBD2,CASSSRLAGGHITDTQYF,TGTGCCAGCAGCTCTAGACTAGCGGGGGGGCACATCACAGATACGCAGTATTTT
TRBJ1-1,TRBV7-8,few,NA,CASSYGGNTEAFF,TGTGCCAGCAGCTACGGGGGGAACACTGAAGCTTTCTTT
TRBJ2-2,TRBV5-4,NA,TRBD2,CASSLSAGGPGELFF,TGTGCCAGCAGCTTGAGCGCGGGAGGGCCCGGGGAGCTGTTTTTT
TRBJ1-5,TRBV6-1,NA,TRBD1,CAVTTGHNQPQHF,TGTGCCGTTACGACAGGGCACAATCAGCCCCAGCATTTT
TRBJ1-5,TRBV6-6,NA,NA,CASSYGEGAQPQHF,TGTGCCAGCAGTTACGGCGAGGGTGCCCAGCCCCAGCATTTT
TRBJ1-1,TRBV16,NA,TRBD1,CASSSSDRGAAFF,TGTGCCAGCAGCTCCTCGGACAGGGGGGCAGCTTTCTTT
TRBJ2-6,TRBV28,NA,NA,CASSFSSGANVLTF,TGTGCCAGCAGTTTCTCCTCTGGGGCCAACGTCCTGACTTTC
TRBJ2-6,TRBV10-3,few,TRBD1,CAISDVRGQDGANVLTF,TGTGCCATCAGTGATGTCAGGGGGCAAGATGGGGCCAACGTCCTGACTTTC
TRBJ2-7,TRBV30,NA,TRBD1,CASLWTGVYEQYF,TGTGCCTCTCTTTGGACAGGGGTCTACGAGCAGTACTTC
TRBJ1-2,TRBV28,few,NA,CASSSGGYGYTF,TGTGCCAGCAGTTCCGGAGGCTATGGCTACACCTTC
TRBJ2-7,TRBV5-1,NA,TRBD2,CASSWAAGGDEQYF,TGCGCCAGCAGCTGGGCAGCGGGGGGGGACGAGCAGTACTTC
TRBJ1-6,TRBV30,few,NA,CAWSGERSRSPLHF,TGTGCCTGGAGTGGAGAGCGTTCTAGGTCACCCCTCCACTTT
TRBJ2-3,TRBV10-2,NA,TRBD1,CASRRDSLSDTQYF,TGCGCCAGCAGAAGGGACAGCTTATCAGATACGCAGTATTTT
TRBJ2-7,TRBV27,NA,TRBD1,CASSLAFRDRLYEQYF,TGTGCCAGCAGCCTGGCGTTCCGGGACAGACTCTACGAGCAGTACTTC
TRBJ2-2,TRBV5-6,NA,NA,CASFRYMVSQGGELFF,TGTGCCAGCTTCCGATACATGGTTTCCCAGGGTGGGGAGCTGTTTTTT
TRBJ2-7,TRBV7-8,NA,NA,CASSRNEDSYEQYF,TGTGCCAGCAGCCGTAATGAGGACTCCTACGAGCAGTACTTC
TRBJ2-1,TRBV29-1,few,NA,CSALSSYNEQFF,TGCAGCGCTCTCAGCTCCTACAATGAGCAGTTCTTC
TRBJ2-1,TRBV6-1,few,TRBD1,CASSEVQGSRNEQFF,TGTGCCAGCAGTGAAGTACAGGGGTCGAGGAATGAGCAGTTCTTC
TRBJ1-2,TRBV28,NA,NA,CASREAGLYGYTF,TGTGCCAGCCGTGAGGCAGGGCTCTATGGCTACACCTTC
TRBJ2-7,TRBV7-6,few,TRBD2,CASSLGSGLAGGEQYF,TGTGCCAGCAGCTTGGGCTCGGGGCTAGCGGGAGGGGAGCAGTACTTC
TRBJ2-7,TRBV5-1,NA,TRBD2,CASTQTSGAYEQYF,TGCGCCAGCACCCAAACTAGCGGGGCTTACGAGCAGTACTTC
TRBJ2-1,TRBV30,NA,TRBD1,CAWSKQGTYNEQFF,TGTGCCTGGAGTAAACAGGGGACCTACAATGAGCAGTTCTTC
TRBJ1-5,TRBV27,few,NA,CASSLGLNSNQPQHF,TGTGCCAGCAGTTTAGGGCTGAATAGCAATCAGCCCCAGCATTTT
TRBJ2-2,TRBV5-1,NA,TRBD2,CASSLGTSGNGELFF,TGCGCCAGCAGCTTGGGGACTAGCGGGAACGGGGAGCTGTTTTTT
TRBJ2-7,TRBV5-4,once,TRBD1,CASSSGGTGSYEQYF,TGTGCCAGCAGCAGCGGCGGGACAGGGTCCTACGAGCAGTACTTC
TRBJ2-7,TRBV28,NA,NA,CASSLTAGTTPFF,TGTGCCAGCAGTTTAACGGCTGGGACAACTCCCTTCTTC